A selection of T cell receptor beta chains follows, all from one sample in a study of blood T cells in healthy people across ages. Each CDR3 protein is one row after TCRdb ran MiXCR on the 5' RACE reads. Here the sample spans about 930,000 distinct CDR3 sequences, 25% to 30% being singletons. These data were likewise used in another study, on T cells of mothers and their children.

The sequencing sample was made of blood. All receptors derive from a middle-aged woman in good health. CDR3s include the opening cysteine and the closing phenylalanine or tryptophan. The D gene is left open where the match is weak. The size field is filled for only some rows; it gives once, few, many or a size class.

>NA|NA|TRBJ2-7|TRBV28
CASTARGEAYEQYF
TGTGCCAGCACAGCCAGGGGGGAGGCCTACGAGCAGTACTTC
>few|NA|TRBJ2-5|TRBV2
CASSVSPQETQYF
TGTGCCAGCAGTGTTTCACCTCAAGAGACCCAGTACTTC
>NA|NA|TRBJ1-5|TRBV7-2
CASSPQMLQPQHF
TGTGCCAGCAGCCCTCAGATGCTTCAGCCCCAGCATTTT
>NA|NA|TRBJ2-3|TRBV5-1
CASSSGQPITDTQYF
TGCGCCAGCAGCTCGGGACAACCAATCACAGATACGCAGTATTTT
>once|NA|TRBJ2-3|TRBV5-1
CASSLNRPDTQYF
TGCGCCAGCAGCTTGAACAGGCCAGATACGCAGTATTTT
>NA|TRBD2|TRBJ2-4|TRBV29-1
CSASFERGDIQYF
TGCAGCGCTTCCTTTGAGCGGGGAGACATTCAGTACTTC
>many|TRBD1|TRBJ2-7|TRBV20-1
CSAIDRAEQYF
TGCAGTGCTATTGACAGGGCCGAGCAGTACTTC
>NA|NA|TRBJ2-1|TRBV14
CASSQDWGVSYNEQFF
TGTGCCAGCAGCCAAGATTGGGGGGTTTCCTACAATGAGCAGTTCTTC
>NA|NA|TRBJ1-3|TRBV9
CASSVVGTDRDTIYF
TGTGCCAGCAGCGTAGTAGGGACGGATCGTGACACCATATATTTT
>few|TRBD2|TRBJ2-1|TRBV5-1
CASSLASGGGRNEQFF
TGCGCCAGCAGCTTGGCCTCCGGCGGGGGAAGGAATGAGCAGTTCTTC
>many|TRBD2|TRBJ2-1|TRBV7-6
CSSSGGSYNEQFF
TGTTCTAGCTCGGGGGGCTCCTACAATGAGCAGTTCTTC
>few|NA|TRBJ2-7|TRBV18
CASSPLGPGSYEQYF
TGTGCCAGCTCACCGCTCGGGCCGGGCTCCTACGAGCAGTACTTC
>NA|NA|TRBJ1-6|TRBV4-3
CASSQGVYNSPLHF
TGCGCCAGCAGCCAAGGAGTTTATAATTCACCCCTCCACTTT
>many|NA|TRBJ2-6|TRBV28
CASRPDSSGANVLTF
TGTGCCAGCAGACCCGACAGCTCTGGGGCCAACGTCCTGACTTTC
>NA|TRBD2|TRBJ2-1|TRBV7-3
CASSSHGGIYNEQFF
TGTGCCAGCAGCTCCCACGGGGGGATTTACAATGAGCAGTTCTTC
>NA|TRBD2|TRBJ2-3|TRBV20-1
CSAATSGGSTDTRYF
TGCAGTGCGGCGACTAGCGGGGGGAGCACAGATACGCGGTATTTT
>NA|TRBD1|TRBJ1-5|TRBV12-3/TRBV12-4
CASRGQSNQPQHF
TGTGCCAGCAGGGGACAGTCTAATCAGCCCCAGCATTTT
>few|TRBD1|TRBJ1-2|TRBV6-6
CASSPGTGADFGYGYTF
TGTGCCAGCAGTCCCGGGACAGGGGCGGATTTCGGCTATGGCTACACCTTC
>NA|NA|TRBJ2-3|TRBV5-6
CASRTGLGTQYF
TGTGCCAGCAGGACTGGACTGGGTACGCAGTATTTT
>few|NA|TRBJ2-3|TRBV11-2
CASSPGWGLTDTQYF
TGTGCCAGCAGCCCCGGTTGGGGCCTCACAGATACGCAGTATTTT
>many|TRBD1|TRBJ2-1|TRBV20-1
CSARDPNRGPADEQFF
TGCAGTGCTAGAGATCCAAACAGGGGGCCCGCAGACGAGCAGTTCTTC
>many|NA|TRBJ2-4|TRBV28
CASSLEDRTLRRNIQYF
TGTGCCAGCAGTTTGGAGGACAGAACACTTCGTAGAAACATTCAGTACTTC
>NA|NA|TRBJ2-3|TRBV20-1
CSAQIEDTQYF
TGCAGTGCTCAGATCGAAGATACGCAGTATTTT
>many|NA|TRBJ1-2|TRBV6-6
CASTGRDTRYTF
TGTGCCAGCACCGGCCGGGACACCCGCTACACCTTC
>NA|TRBD1|TRBJ2-7|TRBV7-8
CASTYGQGAYEQYF
TGTGCCAGCACCTACGGACAGGGCGCCTACGAGCAGTACTTC